This is a list of T cell receptor beta chains from one sample in a study of metastatic and nonmetastatic thyroid tumors. TCRdb re-analyzed the PCR reads using MiXCR. The sample records around 26,000 clones, roughly a fifth being singletons. Material: blood. Source of these receptors: a female donor with papillary thyroid cancer or a benign thyroid nodule (not recorded which). Some clones in this sample may be carry-over from other donors' samples. CDR3s include the opening cysteine and the closing phenylalanine or tryptophan. D genes are given only for firm matches. Size is stated for part of the rows, as once, few or many counts, or as a class when the clone is expanded.

size: NA
V: TRBV9
J: TRBJ2-2
D: NA
CDR3: CASSDPSHRWGEYGELFF
DNA: TGTGCCAGCAGCGACCCTTCTCACCGGTGGGGCGAGTACGGGGAGCTGTTTTTT

size: many
V: TRBV9
J: TRBJ1-4
D: NA
CDR3: CASSVRGGNEKLFF
DNA: TGTGCCAGCAGCGTGCGGGGGGGTAATGAAAAACTGTTTTTT

size: many
V: TRBV3-1
J: TRBJ1-2
D: TRBD1
CDR3: CASSQVVGGASLANYGYTF
DNA: TGTGCCAGCAGCCAAGTCGTAGGGGGCGCCTCTCTGGCTAACTATGGCTACACCTTC

size: NA
V: TRBV5-1
J: TRBJ1-2
D: TRBD1
CDR3: CASSTLTGFDYGYTF
DNA: TGCGCCAGCAGCACTCTGACAGGGTTCGACTATGGCTACACCTTT

size: medium-sized
V: TRBV6-1
J: TRBJ2-7
D: NA
CDR3: CASSEAESSYEQYF
DNA: TGTGCCAGCAGTGAAGCGGAAAGCTCCTACGAGCAGTACTTC

size: NA
V: TRBV6-4
J: TRBJ2-2
D: NA
CDR3: CASSADPGTGELFF
DNA: TGTGCCAGCAGTGCTGACCCCGGGACCGGGGAGCTGTTTTTT

size: medium-sized
V: TRBV28
J: TRBJ1-6
D: NA
CDR3: CASCSPVDSPLHF
DNA: TGTGCCAGCTGTTCCCCGGTGGATTCACCCCTCCACTTT

size: few
V: TRBV2
J: TRBJ1-5
D: NA
CDR3: CASSPRAHNQPQHF
DNA: TGTGCCAGCAGTCCAAGGGCACACAATCAGCCCCAGCATTTT

size: few
V: TRBV6-9
J: TRBJ2-7
D: NA
CDR3: CASSLRTQYEQYF
DNA: TGTGCCAGCAGTTTACGTACACAATACGAGCAGTACTTC

size: NA
V: TRBV6-4
J: TRBJ2-7
D: TRBD1
CDR3: CARSDSGTARAAYEQYF
DNA: TGTGCCCGCAGTGACTCCGGGACAGCGAGAGCCGCCTACGAGCAGTACTTC

size: NA
V: TRBV6-2/TRBV6-3
J: TRBJ2-1
D: TRBD2
CDR3: CASSWTSGGANEQFF
DNA: TGTGCCAGCAGTTGGACTAGCGGGGGGGCCAATGAGCAGTTCTTC

size: many
V: TRBV4-1
J: TRBJ1-2
D: NA
CDR3: CASSPSQTNYGYTF
DNA: TGCGCCAGCAGCCCATCACAGACTAACTATGGCTACACCTTC

size: many
V: TRBV12-3/TRBV12-4
J: TRBJ2-3
D: NA
CDR3: CASREGAVDTQYF
DNA: TGTGCCAGCAGGGAAGGGGCGGTAGATACGCAGTATTTT

size: NA
V: TRBV5-6
J: TRBJ2-7
D: NA
CDR3: CASFRVAEGYEQYF
DNA: TGTGCCAGCTTTAGGGTTGCCGAAGGGTACGAGCAGTACTTC

size: many
V: TRBV5-1
J: TRBJ2-1
D: NA
CDR3: CASSLWDNEQFF
DNA: TGCGCCAGCAGCCTCTGGGACAATGAGCAGTTCTTC

size: medium-sized
V: TRBV6-1
J: TRBJ2-7
D: TRBD1
CDR3: CASSATGYEQYF
DNA: TGTGCCAGCAGTGCGACAGGGTACGAGCAGTACTTC

size: NA
V: TRBV20-1
J: TRBJ2-3
D: TRBD1
CDR3: CSARVDRGVDTQYF
DNA: TGCAGTGCTAGAGTGGACAGGGGGGTAGATACGCAGTATTTT

size: NA
V: TRBV20-1
J: TRBJ1-6
D: NA
CDR3: CSARDTFKSPLHF
DNA: TGCAGTGCCCGGGACACATTTAAATCACCCCTCCACTTT

size: NA
V: TRBV18
J: TRBJ1-1
D: NA
CDR3: CASSLAGLENSEAFF
DNA: TGTGCCAGCTCACTTGCAGGACTGGAGAACTCTGAAGCTTTCTTT

size: many
V: TRBV5-1
J: TRBJ2-3
D: NA
CDR3: CASSPDYALSTDTQYF
DNA: TGCGCCAGCAGCCCCGACTACGCCCTATCCACAGATACGCAGTATTTT

size: once
V: TRBV5-1
J: TRBJ2-7
D: NA
CDR3: CASSSKGVYEQYF
DNA: TGCGCCAGCAGCTCCAAAGGAGTCTACGAGCAGTACTTC

size: many
V: TRBV4-1
J: TRBJ2-7
D: NA
CDR3: CASSQEPGQRVYEQYF
DNA: TGCGCCAGCAGCCAAGAGCCGGGACAAAGGGTCTACGAGCAGTACTTC

size: many
V: TRBV5-1
J: TRBJ2-3
D: TRBD2
CDR3: CASSTGLAGALGTDTQYF
DNA: TGCGCCAGCAGCACCGGACTAGCGGGAGCTCTCGGCACAGATACGCAGTATTTT

size: NA
V: TRBV20-1
J: TRBJ1-1
D: NA
CDR3: CSASQLWTYLNTEAFF
DNA: TGCAGTGCTAGTCAGCTGTGGACATACTTGAACACTGAAGCTTTCTTT

size: many
V: TRBV24-1
J: TRBJ2-1
D: NA
CDR3: CATSDMGRPSSYNEQFF
DNA: TGTGCCACCAGTGATATGGGACGTCCGAGCTCCTACAATGAGCAGTTCTTC

size: NA
V: TRBV5-1
J: TRBJ2-3
D: TRBD1
CDR3: CPSSLGDREADTQYF
DNA: TGCCCCAGCAGCTTAGGGGACAGGGAAGCCGATACGCAGTATTTT

size: many
V: TRBV7-6
J: TRBJ1-6
D: NA
CDR3: CASSSRGGEDSPLHF
DNA: TGTGCCAGCAGCTCGCGGGGTGGGGAGGATTCACCCCTCCACTTT

size: NA
V: TRBV7-2
J: TRBJ1-4
D: TRBD1
CDR3: CASSSSTGGNEKLFF
DNA: TGTGCCAGCAGCTCGTCGACAGGGGGTAATGAAAAACTGTTTTTT

size: many
V: TRBV20-1
J: TRBJ2-2
D: NA
CDR3: CSATEGHTGELFF
DNA: TGCAGTGCCACTGAGGGACACACCGGGGAGCTGTTTTTT

size: NA
V: TRBV6-2/TRBV6-3
J: TRBJ1-5
D: NA
CDR3: CASSPSERLPQHF
DNA: TGTGCCAGCAGTCCTTCTGAGCGTCTGCCCCAGCATTTT

size: NA
V: TRBV6-1
J: TRBJ1-2
D: TRBD1
CDR3: CASTEGTAGYTF
DNA: TGTGCCAGCACCGAAGGGACAGCTGGCTACACCTTC

size: many
V: TRBV5-6
J: TRBJ2-7
D: NA
CDR3: CASSSAYEQYF
DNA: TGTGCCAGCAGTTCGGCCTACGAGCAGTACTTC

size: medium-sized
V: TRBV19
J: TRBJ2-2
D: NA
CDR3: CASSIVGPGELFF
DNA: TGTGCCAGTAGTATTGTGGGTCCCGGGGAGCTGTTTTTT

size: few
V: TRBV7-9
J: TRBJ2-7
D: NA
CDR3: CASISGPHDQYF
DNA: TGTGCCAGCATCTCAGGCCCCCACGATCAGTACTTC

size: medium-sized
V: TRBV6-1
J: TRBJ2-3
D: NA
CDR3: CASCRRGKDTQYF
DNA: TGTGCCAGCTGCCGAAGGGGCAAAGATACGCAGTATTTT

size: NA
V: TRBV20-1
J: TRBJ2-3
D: NA
CDR3: CSARDDRPAVTQYF
DNA: TGCAGTGCTAGAGATGATCGACCAGCGGTGACGCAGTATTTT

size: many
V: TRBV5-1
J: TRBJ2-2
D: NA
CDR3: CASSLGDGNTGELFF
DNA: TGCGCCAGCAGCTTGGGGGACGGCAACACCGGGGAGCTGTTTTTT

size: NA
V: TRBV11-2
J: TRBJ1-1
D: NA
CDR3: CASSLYGYEAFF
DNA: TGTGCCAGCAGCTTATATGGGTATGAAGCTTTCTTT

size: NA
V: TRBV7-3
J: TRBJ1-4
D: NA
CDR3: CATSFNSNATNDKLFF
DNA: TGTGCCACCAGCTTCAACAGCAATGCAACTAATGACAAACTGTTTTTT

size: NA
V: TRBV28
J: TRBJ2-7
D: NA
CDR3: CASSLLGSYEQYF
DNA: TGTGCCAGCAGTTTACTTGGATCCTACGAGCAGTACTTC

size: NA
V: TRBV7-8
J: TRBJ1-2
D: TRBD1
CDR3: CASSLVGGTGPQLGGYTF
DNA: TGTGCCAGCAGCTTAGTGGGGGGGACAGGCCCCCAATTGGGGGGTTACACCTTC

size: medium-sized
V: TRBV2
J: TRBJ2-1
D: NA
CDR3: CASSEAETFNEQFF
DNA: TGTGCCAGCAGTGAAGCCGAGACTTTCAATGAGCAGTTCTTC

size: many
V: TRBV11-3
J: TRBJ1-1
D: NA
CDR3: CASSLGQYTEAFF
DNA: TGTGCCAGCAGCTTAGGGCAGTACACTGAAGCTTTCTTT

size: many
V: TRBV29-1
J: TRBJ2-2
D: TRBD1
CDR3: CSGRRGTGDTGELFF
DNA: TGCAGCGGCCGACGAGGGACAGGGGACACCGGGGAGCTGTTTTTT

size: many
V: TRBV12-5
J: TRBJ1-2
D: NA
CDR3: CASGFHAPSRTDGYTF
DNA: TGTGCTAGTGGTTTTCATGCCCCGTCTAGGACGGATGGCTACACCTTC